These T cell receptor beta chains were read from a single sample in a study of blood T cell repertoires in COVID-19. Sequencing used immunoSEQ multiplex PCR; TCRdb keeps in-frame clones, though not all of them. Counted here are approximately 180,000 clones, about 83% occurring once; the ten biggest clones make up 15% to 20%. The sample taken for sequencing was peripheral blood. The receptors stem from a person between 65 and 80 years old with COVID-19, enrolled during active disease. The CDR3 runs from the conserved cysteine through the conserved F or W. The order of the fields is V gene, clone size, J gene, D gene, CDR3 protein, CDR3 DNA. A D gene is named only where the DNA matches it firmly. The size field is filled for only some rows; it gives once, few, many or a size class.

v_gene: TRBV2; abundance: -; j_gene: TRBJ1-2; d_gene: -; CDR3aa: CASSVGGTGSFYGYTF; CDR3nt: TGTGCCAGCAGTGTGGGAGGGACCGGTTCTTTCTATGGCTACACCTTC
v_gene: TRBV13; abundance: -; j_gene: TRBJ1-1; d_gene: TRBD1; CDR3aa: CASSEGQEGNTEAFF; CDR3nt: TGTGCCAGCAGCGAAGGACAGGAAGGGAACACTGAAGCTTTCTTT
v_gene: TRBV27; abundance: -; j_gene: TRBJ1-1; d_gene: -; CDR3aa: CASSVTLNTEAFF; CDR3nt: TGTGCCAGCAGCGTTACTCTGAACACTGAAGCTTTCTTT
v_gene: TRBV5-1; abundance: -; j_gene: TRBJ2-3; d_gene: -; CDR3aa: CASSLAQADTQYF; CDR3nt: TGCGCCAGCAGCTTGGCCCAGGCAGATACGCAGTATTTT
v_gene: TRBV28; abundance: -; j_gene: TRBJ2-3; d_gene: TRBD1; CDR3aa: CASSVRTGGGRTDTQYF; CDR3nt: TGTGCCAGCAGTGTAAGGACAGGGGGCGGTCGCACAGATACGCAGTATTTT
v_gene: TRBV29-1; abundance: -; j_gene: TRBJ1-2; d_gene: TRBD1; CDR3aa: CSAPGQGMYGYTF; CDR3nt: TGCAGCGCCCCGGGACAGGGAATGTATGGCTACACCTTC
v_gene: TRBV6-5; abundance: -; j_gene: TRBJ1-2; d_gene: -; CDR3aa: CASRTPDSNYGYTF; CDR3nt: TGTGCCAGCAGGACGCCTGACAGTAACTATGGCTACACCTTC
v_gene: TRBV29-1; abundance: -; j_gene: TRBJ1-2; d_gene: -; CDR3aa: CSVGLQGPSGYTF; CDR3nt: TGCAGCGTTGGACTACAGGGCCCCTCCGGCTACACCTTC
v_gene: TRBV7-9; abundance: -; j_gene: TRBJ2-3; d_gene: -; CDR3aa: CASSLVGDTQYF; CDR3nt: TGTGCCAGCAGCTTAGTCGGAGATACGCAGTATTTT
v_gene: TRBV19; abundance: once; j_gene: TRBJ1-2; d_gene: -; CDR3aa: CASRQGYGYTF; CDR3nt: TGTGCCAGTCGGCAGGGCTATGGCTACACCTTC
v_gene: TRBV29-1; abundance: -; j_gene: TRBJ2-7; d_gene: -; CDR3aa: CSVGVAATGEQYF; CDR3nt: TGCAGCGTTGGGGTAGCCGCGACGGGGGAGCAGTACTTC
v_gene: TRBV6-7; abundance: -; j_gene: TRBJ1-4; d_gene: -; CDR3aa: CASSYSRGFKEKLFF; CDR3nt: TGTGCCAGCAGTTACTCGAGAGGGTTTAAGGAAAAACTGTTTTTT
v_gene: TRBV27; abundance: -; j_gene: TRBJ2-7; d_gene: TRBD1; CDR3aa: CASSLRPGTGDYEQYF; CDR3nt: TGTGCCAGCAGTTTACGCCCCGGGACAGGGGACTACGAGCAGTACTTC
v_gene: TRBV9; abundance: few; j_gene: TRBJ1-1; d_gene: TRBD1; CDR3aa: CASSVDRGTEAFF; CDR3nt: TGTGCCAGCAGCGTGGACAGGGGCACTGAAGCTTTCTTT
v_gene: TRBV21-1; abundance: -; j_gene: TRBJ1-3; d_gene: -; CDR3aa: CASSKVVGNTIYF; CDR3nt: TGTGCCAGCAGCAAAGTAGTTGGAAACACCATATATTTT
v_gene: TRBV28; abundance: -; j_gene: TRBJ2-7; d_gene: -; CDR3aa: CASSLGSSYEQYF; CDR3nt: TGTGCCAGCAGTTTAGGGAGCTCCTACGAGCAGTACTTC
v_gene: TRBV3-1/TRBV3-2; abundance: -; j_gene: TRBJ2-7; d_gene: -; CDR3aa: CASSQGPLPAYEQYF; CDR3nt: TGTGCCAGCAGCCAAGGGCCTCTTCCCGCCTACGAGCAGTACTTC
v_gene: TRBV6-2/TRBV6-3; abundance: -; j_gene: TRBJ2-1; d_gene: -; CDR3aa: CASSPPGGGLDEQFF; CDR3nt: TGTGCCAGCAGTCCGCCTGGGGGGGGCCTGGATGAGCAGTTCTTC
v_gene: TRBV7-9; abundance: -; j_gene: TRBJ2-3; d_gene: -; CDR3aa: CASSLAGGATDTQYF; CDR3nt: TGTGCCAGCAGCTTAGCAGGGGGGGCCACAGATACGCAGTATTTT
v_gene: TRBV6-5; abundance: once; j_gene: TRBJ2-1; d_gene: -; CDR3aa: CASSSGGADNEQFF; CDR3nt: TGTGCCAGCAGTTCTGGGGGCGCGGACAATGAGCAGTTCTTC
v_gene: TRBV9; abundance: once; j_gene: TRBJ2-3; d_gene: -; CDR3aa: CASSVAVVPDTQYF; CDR3nt: TGTGCCAGCAGCGTAGCGGTAGTCCCAGATACGCAGTATTTT
v_gene: TRBV15; abundance: -; j_gene: TRBJ1-4; d_gene: TRBD1; CDR3aa: CATSRSPAGTGDEKLFF; CDR3nt: TGTGCCACCAGCAGATCTCCTGCCGGGACAGGGGATGAAAAACTGTTTTTT
v_gene: TRBV28; abundance: -; j_gene: TRBJ1-1; d_gene: TRBD1; CDR3aa: CASKPQGPSIEAFF; CDR3nt: TGTGCCAGCAAACCACAGGGGCCCTCTATTGAAGCTTTCTTT
v_gene: TRBV5-1; abundance: -; j_gene: TRBJ2-7; d_gene: TRBD2; CDR3aa: CASSLAGTSVNYEQYF; CDR3nt: TGCGCCAGCAGCTTGGCAGGGACTAGCGTTAACTACGAGCAGTACTTC
v_gene: TRBV28; abundance: -; j_gene: TRBJ1-2; d_gene: -; CDR3aa: CASSSPLNSDNTF; CDR3nt: TGTGCCAGCAGTTCCCCCCTCAACAGTGATAACACCTTC
v_gene: TRBV7-8; abundance: few; j_gene: TRBJ2-7; d_gene: -; CDR3aa: CASSLIDGTSGEQYF; CDR3nt: TGTGCCAGCAGCCTAATCGACGGGACATCGGGCGAGCAGTACTTC
v_gene: TRBV7-2; abundance: -; j_gene: TRBJ1-4; d_gene: TRBD1; CDR3aa: CASTQTRGVYEKLFF; CDR3nt: TGTGCCAGCACCCAGACCAGGGGGGTTTATGAAAAACTGTTTTTT
v_gene: TRBV10-3; abundance: -; j_gene: TRBJ1-1; d_gene: TRBD1; CDR3aa: CAISEGAGGLNTEAFF; CDR3nt: TGTGCCATCAGTGAAGGGGCAGGGGGCTTGAACACTGAAGCTTTCTTT
v_gene: TRBV3-1/TRBV3-2; abundance: -; j_gene: TRBJ2-7; d_gene: TRBD1; CDR3aa: CASSPTDRGYEQYF; CDR3nt: TGTGCCAGCAGCCCCACGGACAGGGGCTACGAGCAGTACTTC
v_gene: TRBV12-3/TRBV12-4; abundance: -; j_gene: TRBJ1-2; d_gene: -; CDR3aa: CASSLFDYGYTF; CDR3nt: TGTGCCAGCAGTTTATTCGACTATGGCTACACCTTC
v_gene: TRBV6-1; abundance: -; j_gene: TRBJ2-7; d_gene: TRBD2; CDR3aa: CASRSVGGNYEQYF; CDR3nt: TGTGCCAGCAGATCGGTGGGAGGGAACTACGAGCAGTACTTC
v_gene: TRBV28; abundance: -; j_gene: TRBJ2-1; d_gene: -; CDR3aa: CASSLGGPYNEQFF; CDR3nt: TGTGCCAGCAGTTTGGGAGGCCCCTACAATGAGCAGTTCTTC
v_gene: TRBV6-2/TRBV6-3; abundance: -; j_gene: TRBJ2-2; d_gene: -; CDR3aa: CASSLGGSVPGELFF; CDR3nt: TGTGCCAGCAGTTTAGGAGGGAGTGTCCCCGGGGAGCTGTTTTTT
v_gene: TRBV28; abundance: -; j_gene: TRBJ1-1; d_gene: -; CDR3aa: CASSQPTMNTEAFF; CDR3nt: TGTGCCAGCAGCCAACCAACTATGAACACTGAAGCTTTCTTT
v_gene: TRBV5-4; abundance: -; j_gene: TRBJ2-2; d_gene: -; CDR3aa: CASSRGTRGTGELFF; CDR3nt: TGTGCCAGCAGCAGGGGGACCCGAGGCACCGGGGAGCTGTTTTTT
v_gene: TRBV5-1; abundance: -; j_gene: TRBJ2-1; d_gene: -; CDR3aa: CASSLLGVEQFF; CDR3nt: TGCGCCAGCAGCCTCCTAGGGGTAGAGCAGTTCTTC
v_gene: TRBV11-2; abundance: -; j_gene: TRBJ1-6; d_gene: TRBD1; CDR3aa: CASSLKLIRGTGYNSPLHF; CDR3nt: TGTGCCAGCAGCTTAAAACTAATAAGAGGGACAGGATATAATTCACCCCTCCACTTT
v_gene: TRBV3-1/TRBV3-2; abundance: once; j_gene: TRBJ1-2; d_gene: TRBD1; CDR3aa: CASSPGQGRTNGYTF; CDR3nt: TGTGCCAGCAGCCCTGGACAGGGGAGAACTAATGGCTACACCTTC
v_gene: TRBV28; abundance: -; j_gene: TRBJ2-3; d_gene: -; CDR3aa: CASSLGTFSTDTQYF; CDR3nt: TGTGCCAGCAGCCTAGGGACTTTTAGCACAGATACGCAGTATTTT
v_gene: TRBV7-9; abundance: -; j_gene: TRBJ2-7; d_gene: -; CDR3aa: CASSLPEDGIYEQYF; CDR3nt: TGTGCCAGCAGCTTACCGGAGGACGGCATCTACGAGCAGTACTTC
v_gene: TRBV11-2; abundance: -; j_gene: TRBJ2-4; d_gene: TRBD1; CDR3aa: CASSSPKLRWDSDKNIQYF; CDR3nt: TGTGCCAGCAGCTCACCAAAACTGAGATGGGACAGCGACAAAAACATTCAGTACTTC
v_gene: TRBV25-1; abundance: -; j_gene: TRBJ2-1; d_gene: -; CDR3aa: CASSTGTYEARQFF; CDR3nt: TGTGCCAGCAGTACTGGGACTTACGAGGCTCGGCAGTTCTTC
v_gene: TRBV9; abundance: -; j_gene: TRBJ2-7; d_gene: -; CDR3aa: CASSPGLALEEQYF; CDR3nt: TGTGCCAGCAGCCCAGGACTTGCTTTGGAGGAGCAGTACTTC
v_gene: TRBV5-8; abundance: -; j_gene: TRBJ2-7; d_gene: TRBD1; CDR3aa: CATNPQGARHEQYF; CDR3nt: TGTGCCACCAACCCACAGGGGGCGCGCCACGAGCAGTACTTC
v_gene: TRBV4-3; abundance: -; j_gene: TRBJ1-1; d_gene: -; CDR3aa: CASSRSGRAAEAFF; CDR3nt: TGCGCCAGCAGCCGTTCGGGGAGGGCGGCTGAAGCTTTCTTT
v_gene: TRBV28; abundance: -; j_gene: TRBJ2-1; d_gene: TRBD2; CDR3aa: CAGGPAGGRSFF; CDR3nt: TGTGCGGGGGGCCCCGCGGGGGGGAGATCCTTCTTC